This T cell receptor (beta chain) was identified during a study of blood T cell repertoires in COVID-19. At the level of the study: T cells, B-cell-depleted T cells, or PBMCs provided the cDNA or gDNA that served as material.

This clone came up a few times. Generated by immunoSEQ multiplex PCR, the TCRdb table keeps only in-frame clones and is missing some. This table has 100,000 to 150,000 clones, 60% to 85% appearing once. The source of this sequence is a human donor with acute or convalescent COVID-19. The donor label of this sample is uncertain. Sequencing input: peripheral blood.

The CDR3 is CASSRGGREQFF. In nucleotides, the CDR3 is TGCGCCAGCAGCAGGGGGGGCCGCGAGCAGTTCTTC. V is TRBV4-1 and J is TRBJ2-1, with D perhaps matching TRBD2 (7 bases). CDR3 length: 12 residues. The germline CDR1 and CDR2 sequences are MGHRA and YSYEKL. V was shortened by 5 bases and J by 10 bases, with 12 bases between the two germline ends.